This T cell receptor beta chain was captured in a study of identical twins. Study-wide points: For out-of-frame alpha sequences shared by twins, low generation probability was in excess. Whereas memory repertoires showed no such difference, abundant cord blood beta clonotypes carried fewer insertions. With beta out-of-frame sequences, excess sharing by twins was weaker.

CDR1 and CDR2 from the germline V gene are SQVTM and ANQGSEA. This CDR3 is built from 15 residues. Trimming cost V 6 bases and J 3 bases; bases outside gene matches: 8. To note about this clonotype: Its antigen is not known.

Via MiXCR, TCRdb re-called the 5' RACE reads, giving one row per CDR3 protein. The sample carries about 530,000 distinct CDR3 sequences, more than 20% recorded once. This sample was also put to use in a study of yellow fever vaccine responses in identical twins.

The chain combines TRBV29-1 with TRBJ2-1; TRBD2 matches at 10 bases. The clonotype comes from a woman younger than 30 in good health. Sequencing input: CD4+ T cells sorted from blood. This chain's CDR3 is CSVARTSGDYNEQFF. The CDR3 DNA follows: TGCAGCGTGGCCCGGACTAGCGGAGACTACAATGAGCAGTTCTTC.